The T cell receptor beta chain described here comes from a study of shared clonotypes between healthy human individuals. Libraries were prepared by immunoSEQ multiplex PCR; TCRdb keeps only in-frame clonotypes and omits some of them. The repertoire includes over a million clones, approximately 98% of them detected once, and around 0.47% sits in the top ten. Germline CDR1 reads WSHSY; CDR2 reads SAAADI. The CDR3 length is 14 residues. V shed 11 bases, J shed 0 bases, and the junction held 10 bases outside the gene matches. Sequences were obtained from naive CD4+ T cells sorted from blood. Subset here: CD45RA+ positively selected. The V and J genes are TRBV10-2 and TRBJ2-7; 7 bases are shared with TRBD2. The clonotype comes from a man aged 25-45 years in good health. The CDR3 reads CAARLSGNSYEQYF. CDR3 bases: TGCGCCGCACGATTAAGCGGGAACTCCTACGAGCAGTACTTC.